The 21 T cell receptor beta chains given below trace back to one sample, sequenced in a study of T cell changes during pregnancy in multiple sclerosis (dated by TCRdb to about 2019). Libraries came from the immunoSEQ multiplex PCR assay. TCRdb mirrors the immuneACCESS table, restricted to in-frame sequences. Some clones are absent from its copies; in checked studies, under half trace to an unresolved V gene, and the reason for the others is unknown. Here the sample has some 38,000 clones; roughly nine tenths occur a single time. The ten largest clones take up roughly 0.45% of the sample. The sample here was CD4+ T cells from peripheral blood mononuclear cells, taken in the third trimester of pregnancy. Every receptor here comes from a female donor in good health, enrolled as a control in a pregnancy study.

This chain joins TRBV6-5 and TRBJ2-7, with a tentative D call TRBD2 (6 bases). The V gene's germline CDR1 is MNHEY and CDR2 SVGAGI. The CDR3 contains 16 residues. V was clipped by 0 bases and J by 2 bases, with 14 bases between them. CDR3 residues: CASSYSTAGRAYEQYF. CDR3 coding DNA: TGTGCCAGCAGTTACTCGACGGCGGGACGGGCCTACGAGCAGTACTTC.

The chain recombines TRBV27 with TRBJ2-3; 9 bases fit TRBD1. The germline CDR1 and CDR2 sequences are MNHEY and SMNVEV (reference sequence). The CDR3 is 16 amino acids. V was clipped by 4 bases and J by 2 bases; unmatched bases: 7. The CDR3 protein is CASSSPTGGFTDTQYF. The CDR3, as DNA: TGTGCCAGCAGTTCTCCGACAGGGGGATTCACAGATACGCAGTATTTT.

This clone was recorded once. V usage is TRBV4-3 and J usage is TRBJ2-1; D is possibly TRBD2 (5 bases). Germline CDR1 reads LGHNA; CDR2 reads YSLEER. The ends were cut back, 1 base at V and 3 bases at J, with 10 bases in the middle. The CDR3 runs 15 residues. The CDR3 coding sequence is TGCGCCAGCAGCCAAGGGGCTAGCAGCTACAATGAGCAGTTCTTC. Its translation: CASSQGASSYNEQFF.

This clone has just a few counts. This chain uses TRBV4-1 with TRBJ2-5, with 7 bases identical to TRBD2. This CDR3 spans 14 amino acids. Trimming removed 4 bases from V and 1 base from J; junction bases left unmatched: 3. Germline values: CDR1 MGHRA, CDR2 YSYEKL. The DNA for the CDR3 is TGCGCCAGCAGCCTTAGACTAGCCCAAGAGACCCAGTACTTC. Amino acids: CASSLRLAQETQYF.

The V gene is TRBV18, the J gene TRBJ1-1; 7 bases agree with TRBD1. This CDR3 is built from 14 residues. The germline V gene encodes CDR1 KGHSH and CDR2 LQKENI. Unmatched junction bases numbered 9, after V lost 3 bases and J lost 8 bases. This chain's CDR3 is CASSPDRDSSEAFF. For the CDR3, the DNA is TGTGCCAGCTCACCTGACCGGGACAGCTCAGAAGCTTTCTTT.

The chain employs TRBV4-1 and TRBJ2-3; a weak D match, TRBD2 (5 bases). The CDR3 contains 13 residues. Germline V gene data show CDR1 as MGHRA and CDR2 as YSYEKL. Trimming cost V 3 bases and J 9 bases, with 13 bases left between them. DNA for the CDR3: TGCGCCAGCAGCCAGGCCCGGGGTCCGACGCAGTATTTT. This translates into CASSQARGPTQYF.

The CDR3 region is CAIRGPTEAFF. For the CDR3, the DNA is TGTGCCATAAGGGGCCCCACTGAAGCTTTCTTT. This chain connects TRBV10-3 to TRBJ1-1, with TRBD1 as a possible D gene (5 bases). The length of the CDR3 is 11 residues. Germline lookup yields CDR1 ENHRY and CDR2 SYGVKD. Trimming removed 9 bases from V and 4 bases from J, with 9 bases in between.

The chain links TRBV11-2 to TRBJ1-4; 7 bases fit TRBD1. CDR3 length: 13 residues. Germline loops: CDR1 SGHAT, CDR2 FQNNGV. V was clipped by 2 bases and J by 8 bases; unmatched bases: 2. The CDR3 loop reads CASSLRTGEKLFF. The CDR3 nucleotides are TGTGCCAGCAGCTTAAGGACAGGCGAAAAACTGTTTTTT.

J is TRBJ2-2 and V is TRBV27; no reliable D call. Germline CDR1 MNHEY, CDR2 SMNVEV (reference sequence). This CDR3 region has 14 residues. Deletions cut 1 base from V and 1 base from J, with 4 bases between. The CDR3 loop is CASSLFWNTGELFF. In DNA form, the CDR3 reads TGTGCCAGCAGTTTATTCTGGAACACCGGGGAGCTGTTTTTT.

This rearrangement joins TRBV10-2 to TRBJ2-1; TRBD1 aligns across 7 bases. CDR1 WSHSY and CDR2 SAAADI come from the germline V gene. The CDR3 runs to 13 residues. Losses at the gene ends were 5 bases for V and 6 bases for J; bases not matched to a gene: 4. Here the CDR3 reads CASSSDRANEQFF. The CDR3 nucleotides are TGCGCCAGCAGTTCCGACAGGGCCAATGAGCAGTTCTTC.

CDR3 protein: CAIGQGINQPQHF. The CDR3 region has the DNA TGTGCCATCGGGCAGGGAATAAATCAGCCCCAGCATTTT. This chain connects TRBV10-3 to TRBJ1-5; D is possibly TRBD1 (5 bases). V lost 8 bases and J 4 bases, leaving 12 bases between the germline ends. The CDR3 length is 13 residues. The germline gives CDR1 ENHRY, CDR2 SYGVKD.

The CDR3 DNA is TGTGCCAGCAGTGAGAACAGGGGTTTGGGGGTCAATGAGCAGTTCTTC. It yields the protein CASSENRGLGVNEQFF. The chain has TRBV6-1 and TRBJ2-1, with TRBD1 matching 7 bases. This CDR3 comprises 16 residues. Germline V gene lookup returns CDR1 MNHNS and CDR2 SASEGT. V trimming: 3 bases; J trimming: 6 bases; junction bases outside the gene matches: 11.

This rearrangement joins TRBV7-2 to TRBJ2-7; D gene unclear. Germline CDR1 reads SGHTA; CDR2 reads FQGNSA. The V and J ends lost 5 bases and 2 bases respectively, with 16 bases between them. CDR3 length: 15 amino acids. The CDR3 coding sequence is TGTGCCAGCAGCGAAACGGTTGTGACTCCCTACGAGCAGTACTTC. It yields the protein CASSETVVTPYEQYF.

The genes are TRBV28 and TRBJ2-3; 11 bases match TRBD1. Trimming removed 8 bases from V and 4 bases from J; junction bases left unmatched: 8. There are 15 residues in the CDR3. Germline assignment: CDR1 MDHEN and CDR2 SYDVKM. Here the CDR3 DNA reads TGTGCCAGCCGACCGGGGGACAGGGGGGCAGATACGCAGTATTTT. As protein: CASRPGDRGADTQYF.

This clone was seen just once. The chain is built from TRBV11-2 and TRBJ1-2; no clear D. Trimming cost V 4 bases and J 2 bases, with 5 bases left between them. CDR1 is SGHAT and CDR2 is FQNNGV in the germline V gene. The CDR3 covers 12 residues. CDR3 bases: TGTGCCAGCAGCTCCGGGAACTATGGCTACACCTTC. This gives the protein CASSSGNYGYTF.

This rearrangement joins TRBV11-3 to TRBJ2-5, with 7 bases identical to TRBD1. The CDR3 is made up of 14 amino acids. CDR1 and CDR2 from the germline V gene are SGHNT and YENEEA. After removal of 5 bases from V and 5 bases from J, the junction contained 8 bases not matched to a gene. CDR3 nucleotides: TGTGCCAGCAGCCCACCGGGACAGATGGAGACCCAGTACTTC. This translates into CASSPPGQMETQYF.

The chain recombines TRBV9 with TRBJ2-3; 7 positions agree with TRBD1. CDR3 size: 16 residues. Germline CDR1 and CDR2: SGDLS and YYNGEE. Germline trimming cut 0 bases from V and 2 bases from J; bases unmatched to any gene: 6. The CDR3, as DNA: TGTGCCAGCAGCGTAGGCGGAAGGGGGCCCACAGATACGCAGTATTTT. This translates into CASSVGGRGPTDTQYF.

The chain carries TRBV28 and TRBJ2-2; the match to TRBD2 covers 11 bases. V was clipped by 5 bases and J by 7 bases; unmatched bases: 9. The CDR3 length is 16 residues. CDR1 is MDHEN and CDR2 is SYDVKM in the germline V gene. The CDR3 region is CASSTLTSGIGGELFF. In nucleotides, the CDR3 is TGTGCCAGCAGTACACTGACTAGCGGGATAGGCGGGGAGCTGTTTTTT.

The chain joins TRBV7-3 to TRBJ2-3; 12 nucleotides agree with TRBD2. The J segment lost 1 base and the V segment lost 5 bases, leaving 4 bases of the junction unmatched. There are 16 residues in the CDR3. Germline-derived CDR1 and CDR2 are SGHTA and FQGTGA. The CDR3 protein is CASSRGTSGRTDTQYF. The DNA of the CDR3 is TGTGCCAGCAGCCGGGGGACTAGCGGGCGCACAGATACGCAGTATTTT.

This chain connects TRBV29-1 to TRBJ2-1, with 14 nucleotides matching TRBD2. The V gene end was trimmed by 4 bases and the J gene end by 8 bases; junction bases not matched to a gene: 4. The CDR3 is 14 residues long. Per germline, CDR1 SQVTM and CDR2 ANQGSEA. The CDR3 nucleotides are TGCAGCGTTGCCCTGGGACTAGCGGGAGATGAGCAGTTCTTC. It yields the protein CSVALGLAGDEQFF.

J is TRBJ2-5 and V is TRBV7-8; TRBD2 aligns across 8 bases. The CDR3 sequence is 16 residues long. From germline, CDR1 is SGHVS and CDR2 FQNEAQ. Unmatched junction bases numbered 9, after V lost 4 bases and J lost 2 bases. The CDR3 reads CASSSRLSGGQETQYF. CDR3 sequence (DNA): TGTGCCAGCAGCTCCCGGTTGTCGGGAGGGCAAGAGACCCAGTACTTC.